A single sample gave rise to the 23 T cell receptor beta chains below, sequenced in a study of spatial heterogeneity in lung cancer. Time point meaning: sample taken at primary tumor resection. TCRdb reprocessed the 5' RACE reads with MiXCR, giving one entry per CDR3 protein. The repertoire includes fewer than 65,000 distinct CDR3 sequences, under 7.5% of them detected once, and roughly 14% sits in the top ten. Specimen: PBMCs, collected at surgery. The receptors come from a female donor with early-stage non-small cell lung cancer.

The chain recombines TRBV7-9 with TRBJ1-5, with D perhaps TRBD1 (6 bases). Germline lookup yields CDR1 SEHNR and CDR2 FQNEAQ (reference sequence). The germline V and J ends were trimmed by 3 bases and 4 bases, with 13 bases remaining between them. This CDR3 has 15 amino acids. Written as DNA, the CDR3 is TGTGCCAGCAGCTTGGAAAGGGGGGGTAATCAGCCCCAGCATTTT. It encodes CASSLERGGNQPQHF.

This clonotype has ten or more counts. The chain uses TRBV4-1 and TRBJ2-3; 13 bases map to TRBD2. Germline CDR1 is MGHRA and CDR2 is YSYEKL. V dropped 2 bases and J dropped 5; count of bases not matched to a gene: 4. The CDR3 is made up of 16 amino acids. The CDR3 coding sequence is TGCGCCAGCAGCCAATCGGGACTAGCGGGGAAAGATACGCAGTATTTT. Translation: CASSQSGLAGKDTQYF.

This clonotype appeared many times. The CDR3 is CSARLAEETQYF. CDR3 in DNA: TGCAGTGCTAGACTAGCGGAAGAGACCCAGTACTTC. V and J are TRBV20-1 and TRBJ2-5; TRBD2 aligns across 7 bases. CDR1 DFQATT and CDR2 SNEGSKA come from the germline V gene (reference sequence). The J segment lost 3 bases and the V segment lost 2 bases, leaving 0 bases of the junction unmatched. This CDR3 contains 12 residues.

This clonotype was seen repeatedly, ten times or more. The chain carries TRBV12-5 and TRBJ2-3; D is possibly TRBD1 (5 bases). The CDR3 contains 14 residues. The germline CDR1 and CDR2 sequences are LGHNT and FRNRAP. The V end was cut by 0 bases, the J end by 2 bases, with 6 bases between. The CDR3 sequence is CASGLVQATDTQYF. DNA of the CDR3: TGTGCTAGTGGTTTGGTACAGGCCACAGATACGCAGTATTTT.

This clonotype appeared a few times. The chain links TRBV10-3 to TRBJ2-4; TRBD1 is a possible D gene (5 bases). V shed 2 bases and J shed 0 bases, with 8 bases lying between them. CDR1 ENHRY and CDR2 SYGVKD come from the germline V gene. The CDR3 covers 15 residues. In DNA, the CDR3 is TGTGCCATCAGTGAGACAGGTTTAGCCAAAAACATTCAGTACTTC. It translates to CAISETGLAKNIQYF.

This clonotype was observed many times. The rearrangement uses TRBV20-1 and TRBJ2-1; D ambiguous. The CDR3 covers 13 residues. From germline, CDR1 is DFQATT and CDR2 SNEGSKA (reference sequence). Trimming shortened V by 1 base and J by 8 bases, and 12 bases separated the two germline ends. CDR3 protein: CSARVPGRDEQFF. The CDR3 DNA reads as TGCAGTGCTAGAGTACCAGGCAGAGATGAGCAGTTCTTC.

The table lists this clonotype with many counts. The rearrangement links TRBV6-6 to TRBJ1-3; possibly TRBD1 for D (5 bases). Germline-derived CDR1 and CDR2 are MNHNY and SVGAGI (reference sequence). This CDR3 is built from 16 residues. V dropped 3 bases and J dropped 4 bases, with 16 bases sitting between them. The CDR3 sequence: CASSYSPGGAGNTIYF. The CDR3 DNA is TGTGCCAGCAGTTATTCCCCCGGGGGAGCAGGAAACACCATATATTTT.

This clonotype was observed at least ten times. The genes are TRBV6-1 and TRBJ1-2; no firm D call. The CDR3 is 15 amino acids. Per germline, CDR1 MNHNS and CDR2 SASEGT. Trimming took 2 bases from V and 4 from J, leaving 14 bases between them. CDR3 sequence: CASSESRTNLYGYTF. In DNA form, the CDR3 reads TGTGCCAGCAGTGAATCACGGACGAATCTCTATGGCTACACCTTC.

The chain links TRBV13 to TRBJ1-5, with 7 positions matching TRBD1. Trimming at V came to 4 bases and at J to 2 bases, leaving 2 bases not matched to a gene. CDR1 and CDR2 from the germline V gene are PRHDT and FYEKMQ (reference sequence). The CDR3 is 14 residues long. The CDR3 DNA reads TGTGCCAGCAGCTCCGACAGGGGCAATCAGCCCCAGCATTTT. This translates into CASSSDRGNQPQHF.

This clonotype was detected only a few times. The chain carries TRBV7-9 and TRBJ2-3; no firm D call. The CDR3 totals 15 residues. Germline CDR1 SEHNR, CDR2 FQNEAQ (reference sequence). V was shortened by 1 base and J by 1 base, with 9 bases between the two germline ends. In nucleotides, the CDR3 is TGTGCCAGCAGCTTAGTCATCGCGGGCACAGATACGCAGTATTTT. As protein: CASSLVIAGTDTQYF.

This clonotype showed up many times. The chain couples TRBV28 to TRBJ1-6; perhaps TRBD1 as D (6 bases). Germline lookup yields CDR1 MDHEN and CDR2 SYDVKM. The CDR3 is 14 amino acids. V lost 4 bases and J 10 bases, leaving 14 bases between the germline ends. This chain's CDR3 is CASSYTGLGSPLHF. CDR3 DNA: TGTGCCAGCAGTTATACAGGGCTCGGGTCACCCCTCCACTTT.

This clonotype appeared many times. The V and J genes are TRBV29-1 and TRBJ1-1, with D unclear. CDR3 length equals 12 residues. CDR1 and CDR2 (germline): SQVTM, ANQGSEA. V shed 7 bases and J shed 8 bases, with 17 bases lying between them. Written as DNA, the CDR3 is TGCAGCGCCGAGGGTCAGCCGAACGAAGCTTTCTTT. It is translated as CSAEGQPNEAFF.

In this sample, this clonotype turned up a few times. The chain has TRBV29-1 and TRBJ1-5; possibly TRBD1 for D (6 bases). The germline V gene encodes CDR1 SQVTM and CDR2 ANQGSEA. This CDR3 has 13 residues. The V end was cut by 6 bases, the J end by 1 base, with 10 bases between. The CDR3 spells CSVGGNSNQPQHF. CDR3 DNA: TGCAGCGTAGGGGGAAACAGCAATCAGCCCCAGCATTTT.

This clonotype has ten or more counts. The CDR3 reads CASGGYSNQPQHF. The CDR3 region has the DNA TGTGCCAGCGGGGGATATAGCAATCAGCCCCAGCATTTT. The chain uses TRBV2 and TRBJ1-5, with D possibly TRBD1 on 5 matching bases. V was trimmed by 8 bases and J by 0 bases, leaving 8 bases between them. There are 13 residues in the CDR3. Germline V lookup: CDR1 SNHLY, CDR2 FYNNEI.

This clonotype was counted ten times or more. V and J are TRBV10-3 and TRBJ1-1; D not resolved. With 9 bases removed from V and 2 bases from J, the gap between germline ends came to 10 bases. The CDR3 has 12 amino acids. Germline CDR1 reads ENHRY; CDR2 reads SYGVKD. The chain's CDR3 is CAMSGSNTEAFF. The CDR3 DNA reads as TGTGCCATGTCCGGGAGTAACACTGAAGCTTTCTTT.

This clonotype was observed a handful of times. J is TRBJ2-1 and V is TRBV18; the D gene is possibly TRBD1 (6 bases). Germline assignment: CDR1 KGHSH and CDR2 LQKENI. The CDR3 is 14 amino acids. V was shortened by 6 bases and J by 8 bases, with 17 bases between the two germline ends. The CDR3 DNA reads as TGTGCCAGCTCCCAATACAGGGAGTGGGATGAGCAGTTCTTC. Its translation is CASSQYREWDEQFF.

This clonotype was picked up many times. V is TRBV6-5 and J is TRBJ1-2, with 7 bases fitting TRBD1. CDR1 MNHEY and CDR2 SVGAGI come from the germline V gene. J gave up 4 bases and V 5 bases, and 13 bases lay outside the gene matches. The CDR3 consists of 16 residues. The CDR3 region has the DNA TGTGCCAGCAGTGATTCGGCCCTACAGGGGAGCTATGGCTACACCTTC. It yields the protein CASSDSALQGSYGYTF.

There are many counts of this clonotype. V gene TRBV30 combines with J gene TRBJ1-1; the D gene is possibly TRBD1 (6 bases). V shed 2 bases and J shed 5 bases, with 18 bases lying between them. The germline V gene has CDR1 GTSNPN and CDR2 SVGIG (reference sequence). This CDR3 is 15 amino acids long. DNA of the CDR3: TGTGCCTGGAGTTTCAGGGGTTCAGGGGTAACTGAAGCTTTCTTT. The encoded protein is CAWSFRGSGVTEAFF.

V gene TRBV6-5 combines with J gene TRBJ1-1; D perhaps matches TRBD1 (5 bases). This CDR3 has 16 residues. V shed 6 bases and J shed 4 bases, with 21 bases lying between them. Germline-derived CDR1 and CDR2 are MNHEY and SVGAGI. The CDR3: CASSNWLAGLGTEAFF. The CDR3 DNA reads TGTGCCAGCAGCAACTGGCTCGCGGGGCTAGGCACTGAAGCTTTCTTT.

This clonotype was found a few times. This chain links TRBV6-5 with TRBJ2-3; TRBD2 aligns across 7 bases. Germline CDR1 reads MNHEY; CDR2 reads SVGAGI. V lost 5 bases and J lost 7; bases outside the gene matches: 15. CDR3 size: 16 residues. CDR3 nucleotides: TGTGCCAGCAGTCCCCCCCCGGGGAGGGCGGGGAATACGCAGTATTTT. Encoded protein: CASSPPPGRAGNTQYF.

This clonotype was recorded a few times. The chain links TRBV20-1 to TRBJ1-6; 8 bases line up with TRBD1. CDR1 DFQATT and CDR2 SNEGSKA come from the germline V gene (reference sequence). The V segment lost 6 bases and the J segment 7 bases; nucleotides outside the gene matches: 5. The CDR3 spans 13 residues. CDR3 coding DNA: TGCAGTGCCCAGGGGGCTAACAATTCACCCCTCCACTTT. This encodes CSAQGANNSPLHF.

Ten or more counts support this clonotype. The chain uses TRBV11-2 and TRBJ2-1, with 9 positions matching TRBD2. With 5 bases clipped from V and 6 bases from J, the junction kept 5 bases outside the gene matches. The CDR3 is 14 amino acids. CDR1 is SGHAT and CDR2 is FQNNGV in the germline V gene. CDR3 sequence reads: CASSTGLAGNEQFF. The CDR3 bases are TGTGCCAGCAGCACGGGACTAGCAGGCAATGAGCAGTTCTTC.

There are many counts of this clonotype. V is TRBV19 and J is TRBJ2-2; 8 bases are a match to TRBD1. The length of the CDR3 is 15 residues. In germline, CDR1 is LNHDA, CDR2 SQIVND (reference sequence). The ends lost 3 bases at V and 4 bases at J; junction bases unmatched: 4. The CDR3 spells CASSMQGATTGELFF. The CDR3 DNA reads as TGTGCCAGTAGTATGCAGGGGGCGACCACCGGGGAGCTGTTTTTT.